These 27 T cell receptor beta chains were all obtained from the same sample, sequenced in a study of shared T cell receptors in the human thymus. Profiling relied on immunoSEQ multiplex PCR, and the TCRdb table lists in-frame clones only, not all of them. The sample has over 65,000 clones, 90% to 95% seen once. Sequenced material: thymocytes. The source of these receptors is a human donor.

The rearrangement uses TRBV4-2 and TRBJ1-5; D remains ambiguous. V was shortened by 3 bases and J by 0 bases, with 15 bases between the two germline ends. Germline-derived CDR1 and CDR2 are LGHNA and YNFKEQ. The CDR3 spans 17 residues. CDR3 bases: TGTGCCAGCAGCCAGGTCGGTGTCGTATATAGCAATCAGCCCCAGCATTTT. This encodes CASSQVGVVYSNQPQHF.

The V and J genes are TRBV4-3 and TRBJ2-2; D gene uncertain. The CDR3 is 15 residues long. Trimming shortened V by 2 bases and J by 2 bases, and 9 bases separated the two germline ends. Per germline, CDR1 LGHNA and CDR2 YSLEER. The CDR3 DNA is TGCGCCAGCAGCCAAAATTACCCTAACACCGGGGAGCTGTTTTTT. Its translation: CASSQNYPNTGELFF.

The chain has TRBV7-9 and TRBJ1-4, with 8 positions matching TRBD1. CDR3 length: 17 amino acids. Trimming took 5 bases from V and 8 from J; bases not matched to a gene: 16. Germline lookup yields CDR1 SEHNR and CDR2 FQNEAQ (reference sequence). CDR3 amino acids: CASSPDSSRGRLEKLFF. Here the CDR3 DNA reads TGTGCCAGCAGCCCCGATTCCTCCAGGGGGCGCTTAGAAAAACTGTTTTTT.

The V and J genes are TRBV19 and TRBJ2-7; D not resolved. CDR3 length equals 13 residues. V was cut by 3 bases and J by 0 bases, with 6 bases left in between. Germline V gives CDR1 LNHDA, CDR2 SQIVND (reference sequence). The CDR3 reads CASSMGPSYEQYF. The CDR3 bases are TGTGCCAGTAGTATGGGTCCCTCCTACGAGCAGTACTTC.

The V and J genes are TRBV4-3 and TRBJ1-2; no clear D. Germline V lookup: CDR1 LGHNA, CDR2 YSLEER. The CDR3 sequence is 15 residues long. Trimming cost V 0 bases and J 5 bases, with 13 bases left between them. The DNA of the CDR3 is TGCGCCAGCAGCCAAGATGTAACGGCGATTTATGGCTACACCTTC. Amino acid sequence: CASSQDVTAIYGYTF.

The CDR3 protein is CASSQINRPPYEQYF. CDR3 DNA: TGCGCCAGCAGCCAAATAAACAGACCTCCCTACGAGCAGTACTTC. This chain links TRBV4-1 with TRBJ2-7; D is unclear. CDR1 and CDR2 from the germline V gene are MGHRA and YSYEKL. The CDR3 covers 15 residues. Trimming removed 2 bases from V and 2 bases from J, with 13 bases in between.

The V call is TRBV5-4, the J call TRBJ1-1; no clear D gene. Trimming shortened V by 1 base and J by 1 base, and 20 bases separated the two germline ends. CDR3 length: 18 amino acids. Germline CDR1 is SGHNT and CDR2 is YYREEE (reference sequence). The CDR3 region has the DNA TGTGCCAGCAGCTTGTTTTCATCCAGTGGGTTTGAGAACACTGAAGCTTTCTTT. Encoded protein: CASSLFSSSGFENTEAFF.

This rearrangement joins TRBV28 to TRBJ1-2; 8 bases line up with TRBD1. The CDR3 contains 17 residues. The trim removed 2 bases at V and 2 bases at J, leaving 10 bases unmatched. Germline V gene sequence: CDR1 MDHEN, CDR2 SYDVKM. The CDR3 nucleotides are TGTGCCAGCAGTTTAGTCGGCAGGGGGCGAACGAACTATGGCTACACCTTC. This sequence encodes CASSLVGRGRTNYGYTF.

This chain connects TRBV6-5 to TRBJ2-5; D unresolved. Trimming cost V 0 bases and J 5 bases, with 13 bases left between them. CDR1 MNHEY and CDR2 SVGAGI come from the germline V gene. This CDR3 comprises 15 residues. The DNA of the CDR3 is TGTGCCAGCAGTTACTCGAGAGAAACTTGGGAGACCCAGTACTTC. Its protein product is CASSYSRETWETQYF.

The genes are TRBV6-1 and TRBJ2-1; D is ambiguous. Germline V gene data show CDR1 as MNHNS and CDR2 as SASEGT. The CDR3 sequence is 15 residues long. Between the trimmed V and J ends, which lost 6 bases and 7 bases, there was a span of 19 bases. This CDR3 reads CASSPPSGDRNEQFF. In DNA, the CDR3 is TGTGCCAGCAGCCCCCCATCGGGTGACCGAAATGAGCAGTTCTTC.

V usage is TRBV4-1 and J usage is TRBJ1-3, with D hard to call. The CDR3 totals 12 residues. Between the trimmed V and J ends, which lost 1 base and 4 bases, there was a span of 2 bases. The germline V gene encodes CDR1 MGHRA and CDR2 YSYEKL. CDR3 in amino acids: CASSQGGNTIYF. For the CDR3, the DNA is TGCGCCAGCAGCCAAGGGGGAAACACCATATATTTT.

The chain has TRBV7-2 and TRBJ2-5, with 7 nucleotides matching TRBD1. With V trimmed by 0 bases and J by 0 bases, 10 bases remained unmatched. CDR1 and CDR2 (germline): SGHTA, FQGNSA. The CDR3 is made up of 18 amino acids. The CDR3 loop is CASSLAVWDRPYQETQYF. The CDR3 nucleotides read TGTGCCAGCAGCTTAGCAGTTTGGGACAGACCGTACCAAGAGACCCAGTACTTC. Using reference TRBV7-2 and TRBJ2-5 for the parts outside the CDR3, the full variable domain is GAGVSQSPSNKVTEKGKDVELRCDPISGHTALYWYRQSLGQGLEFLIYFQGNSAPDKSGLPSDRFSAERTGGSVSTLTIQRTQQEDSAVYLCASSLAVWDRPYQETQYFGPGTRLLVL.

This chain connects TRBV4-1 to TRBJ2-3; no definite D call. Germline loops: CDR1 MGHRA, CDR2 YSYEKL. The length of the CDR3 is 13 residues. Between the trimmed V and J ends, which lost 1 base and 1 base, there was a span of 3 bases. CDR3 nucleotides: TGCGCCAGCAGCCAAGGCCGCACAGATACGCAGTATTTT. Translated: CASSQGRTDTQYF.

The J gene is TRBJ1-4, the V gene TRBV7-8, with D uncertain. Trimming left V 5 bases short and J 3 bases short, with 13 bases between. The CDR3 totals 15 residues. The germline V gene encodes CDR1 SGHVS and CDR2 FQNEAQ. In DNA, the CDR3 is TGTGCCAGCAGCCCCGTACGGCAGCCTAATGAAAAACTGTTTTTT. This translates into CASSPVRQPNEKLFF.

V usage is TRBV7-2 and J usage is TRBJ2-7; D might be TRBD1 (6 bases). This CDR3 has 15 residues. CDR1 is SGHTA and CDR2 is FQGNSA in the germline V gene. V lost 4 bases to trimming and J lost 3 bases, with 16 bases between them. The CDR3 DNA sequence: TGTGCCAGCAGCTCAGGGGAACTGCGCTTCTACGAGCAGTACTTC. This gives the protein CASSSGELRFYEQYF.

The rearrangement links TRBV21-1 to TRBJ2-2; the D call TRBD1 from the table was never checked on the DNA. TRBV21-1 is shown as a pseudogene. This CDR3 comprises 17 residues. CDR3 DNA: TGTGCCAGCAGCACCTACTTCCTCCGACAGGGGACCGGGGAGCTGTTTTTT. Translated: CASSTYFLRQGTGELFF.

The rearrangement joins TRBV7-4 to TRBJ1-1; D unresolved. V was cut by 5 bases and J by 0 bases, with 13 bases left in between. The germline V gene encodes CDR1 SGHVT and CDR2 SQSDAQ. The CDR3 runs 15 residues. Here the CDR3 reads CASSLLGSLNTEAFF. CDR3 nucleotides: TGTGCCAGCAGCCTCTTGGGGAGTTTGAACACTGAAGCTTTCTTT.

The V call is TRBV30, the J call TRBJ2-7; D ambiguous. CDR1 is GTSNPN, CDR2 SVGIG, per germline (reference sequence). Trimming removed 1 base at V and 1 base at J, with 17 bases between. The CDR3 extends over 16 amino acids. For the CDR3, the DNA is TGTGCCTGGAGTGGGGTAAACACTGGAACTTCCTACGAGCAGTACTTC. Its protein product is CAWSGVNTGTSYEQYF.

In DNA, the CDR3 is TGTGCCAGCAGCCAACTGTTGGACAGGGGGCTTGGGGGTGAGCAGTTCTTC. As protein: CASSQLLDRGLGGEQFF. This chain joins TRBV14 and TRBJ2-1; 11 bases agree with TRBD1. CDR3 size: 17 residues. The trim removed 2 bases at V and 9 bases at J, leaving 12 bases unmatched. CDR1 SGHDN and CDR2 FVKESK come from the germline V gene.

The V call is TRBV27, the J call TRBJ1-5; D may be TRBD1 (6 bases). CDR1 and CDR2 (germline): MNHEY, SMNVEV (reference sequence). V gave up 5 bases and J gave up 6 bases, with 14 bases separating them. The CDR3 has 14 residues. This CDR3 is CASSPRTGSQPQHF. DNA for the CDR3: TGTGCCAGCAGTCCTCGTACAGGGTCTCAGCCCCAGCATTTT.

This chain joins TRBV2 and TRBJ1-5; 7 bases line up with TRBD1. Per germline, CDR1 SNHLY and CDR2 FYNNEI. J lost 0 bases, V lost 2 bases, and 19 bases had no gene match. This CDR3 is built from 21 residues. The CDR3 coding sequence is TGTGCCAGCAGTGAAATAGGGTATGGGGGACAGACCTATTATAGCAATCAGCCCCAGCATTTT. Encoded protein: CASSEIGYGGQTYYSNQPQHF.

The genes are TRBV5-1 and TRBJ2-5, with a possible D match to TRBD1 (6 bases). This CDR3 region has 17 residues. Per germline, CDR1 SGHRS and CDR2 YFSETQ. Trimming removed 2 bases from V and 0 bases from J, with 17 bases in between. Written as DNA, the CDR3 is TGCGCCAGCAGCTTAGGCGTTGGACAGTTGTACCAAGAGACCCAGTACTTC. Encoded protein: CASSLGVGQLYQETQYF. The full variable domain, completed using reference TRBV5-1 and TRBJ2-5, is KAGVTQTPRYLIKTRGQQVTLSCSPISGHRSVSWYQQTPGQGLQFLFEYFSETQRNKGNFPGRFSGRQFSNSRSEMNVSTLELGDSALYLCASSLGVGQLYQETQYFGPGTRLLVL.

The J gene is TRBJ1-1, the V gene TRBV5-5; D possibly corresponds to TRBD1 (5 bases). The germline CDR1 and CDR2 sequences are SGHKS and YYEKEE (reference sequence). This CDR3 region has 12 residues. The V end lost 4 bases, the J end lost 6 bases, and 10 bases lay between the germline ends. This chain's CDR3 is CASSNGGAEAFF. The CDR3, as DNA: TGTGCCAGCAGCAATGGGGGGGCTGAAGCTTTCTTT.

This rearrangement joins TRBV5-6 to TRBJ1-4, with 8 bases fitting TRBD1. Trimming took 0 bases from V and 0 from J; bases not matched to a gene: 4. Germline V CDR1 and CDR2: SGHDT, YYEEEE. CDR3 length: 17 amino acids. The CDR3 region is CASSLEQGDATNEKLFF. The CDR3, as DNA: TGTGCCAGCAGCTTGGAACAGGGGGATGCAACTAATGAAAAACTGTTTTTT. Based on the CDR3 plus reference TRBV5-6 and TRBJ1-4, the full variable domain is DAGVTQSPTHLIKTRGQQVTLRCSPKSGHDTVSWYQQALGQGPQFIFQYYEEEERQRGNFPDRFSGHQFPNYSSELNVNALLLGDSALYLCASSLEQGDATNEKLFFGSGTQLSVL.

V is TRBV28 and J is TRBJ2-3; 7 nucleotides align to TRBD2. The trim removed 5 bases at V and 1 base at J, leaving 6 bases unmatched. Germline V gene lookup returns CDR1 MDHEN and CDR2 SYDVKM. This CDR3 has 15 amino acids. The CDR3, as DNA: TGTGCCAGCAGTGGACTAGTAGGCGGCACAGATACGCAGTATTTT. Residues: CASSGLVGGTDTQYF.

This clone was recorded only once. This chain joins TRBV14 and TRBJ1-1; TRBD1 is a possible D gene (6 bases). Per germline, CDR1 SGHDN and CDR2 FVKESK. The CDR3 runs to 18 residues. Trimming left V 2 bases short and J 1 base short, with 20 bases between. The CDR3 sequence: CASSQSLGALRQNTEAFF. As DNA, the CDR3 is TGTGCCAGCAGCCAATCCCTGGGGGCGTTGCGGCAGAACACTGAAGCTTTCTTT.

The chain couples TRBV15 to TRBJ2-3; TRBD2 agrees at 8 bases. The germline CDR1 and CDR2 sequences are LNHNV and YYDKDF (reference sequence). The CDR3 length is 16 residues. V lost 0 bases, J lost 4 bases, and 6 bases stayed unmatched. CDR3 sequence (DNA): TGTGCCACCAGCAGAGAGGTTAGCGGGGTACCAGATACGCAGTATTTT. Protein product: CATSREVSGVPDTQYF.